The entry that follows covers one TCR beta chain sequence. The antigen is not known. The data stem from a study of regulatory T cells in long-lasting Graves disease. Time point specified: newly diagnosed GD, antithyroid drugs for less than 3 months. Isolated PBMC RNA provided the starting material for the TCR library. Findings and limits, study-wide: Persistent patients shared more public clonotypes (under 3,000) than newly diagnosed patients (around 1,000). Favored gene segments in persistent disease were TRBV28, TRBJ1-2 and TRBJ2-5.

CDR3 length equals 14 residues. In germline, CDR1 is SQVTM, CDR2 ANQGSEA. Trimming stripped 4 bases from V and 4 bases from J, with 17 bases between. Arm-PCR of CDR3 regions with iRepertoire HTBI primers generated TCR beta libraries. TCRdb fed the multiplex PCR reads into MiXCR, producing one record per CDR3 protein. The top ten clones hold approximately 12% of a sample with approximately 460,000 distinct CDR3 sequences, roughly 17% of them seen once. The sample was also linked to a second study, of T cells in Graves' hyperthyroidism and ophthalmopathy.

The chain employs TRBV29-1 and TRBJ2-7; the D gene is possibly TRBD1 (5 bases). The origin of this receptor is a woman in her 30s with Graves disease. The specimen comprised peripheral blood mononuclear cells (PBMCs), sampled at new diagnosis, from a patient treated with antithyroid drugs. CDR3 sequence reads: CSVADQLGAYEQYF. The CDR3 DNA reads TGCAGCGTTGCGGACCAATTAGGGGCTTACGAGCAGTACTTC.